The next 9 T cell receptor beta chains were all read from a single sample in a study of blood T cells in healthy people across ages (dated by TCRdb to the mid-2010s). The library relied on 5' RACE. The listed sequencing device is Illumina HiSeq 2500. A second PCR of roughly 6 to 11 cycles was run with a J-beta primer mix and a sample-barcoded 5' primer. TCRdb ran its own pipeline on the public reads, namely fastp trimming at Q25 and MiXCR clone calling, and kept in-frame beta chains. Every entry covers one CDR3 protein and lists the most common genes and DNA from its rows. The sample has about 1,600,000 distinct CDR3 sequences on record, roughly 45% of them singletons. Roughly 7.9% of the sample goes to the ten largest clones. Sequencing input: blood. The receptors were sampled from a woman aged 18-35 years in good health.

The CDR3 sequence is CSARDGGLAVFNEQYF. The CDR3 nucleotides are TGCAGTGCTAGAGATGGCGGACTAGCGGTTTTCAATGAGCAGTACTTC. The rearrangement links TRBV20-1 to TRBJ2-5; 10 bases agree with TRBD2. The CDR3 totals 16 residues. V gave up 0 bases and J gave up 11 bases; unmatched junction bases: 15. The germline V gene has CDR1 DFQATT and CDR2 SNEGSKA (reference sequence).

This clonotype was recorded a few times. J is TRBJ2-1 and V is TRBV27; TRBD2 agrees at 8 bases. The V segment lost 3 bases and the J segment 2 bases; nucleotides outside the gene matches: 3. There are 15 residues in the CDR3. CDR1 and CDR2 (germline): MNHEY, SMNVEV (reference sequence). CDR3 in amino acids: CASSLTSAPYNEQFF. Written as DNA, the CDR3 is TGTGCCAGCAGTTTGACTAGCGCTCCCTACAATGAGCAGTTCTTC.

The rearrangement uses TRBV20-1 and TRBJ2-5, with D perhaps matching TRBD1 (7 bases). TRBJ2-7 matches the DNA end more closely, so the J call is doubtful. Germline loops: CDR1 DFQATT, CDR2 SNEGSKA (reference sequence). This CDR3 region has 13 residues. Here the CDR3 DNA reads TGCAGTGCTACGCGGGACAGCCTCCCCGAGCAGTACTTC. This codes for CSATRDSLPEQYF.

This clonotype has more than one count but fewer than ten. V usage is TRBV20-1 and J usage is TRBJ2-5; a weak D match, TRBD2 (5 bases). The germline gives CDR1 DFQATT, CDR2 SNEGSKA (reference sequence). Trimming shortened V by 6 bases and J by 1 base, and 12 bases separated the two germline ends. The CDR3 is 13 residues long. The CDR3 here is CSAPRRGQETQYF. The CDR3 nucleotides are TGCAGTGCCCCTCGCCGGGGCCAAGAGACCCAGTACTTC.

The chain uses TRBV7-6 and TRBJ2-7, with a weak D call TRBD1 (6 bases). The J call may not be correct, given that the DNA end is closer to TRBJ2-5. Looked up from germline, CDR1 is SGHVS and CDR2 is FNYEAQ. This CDR3 spans 16 amino acids. CDR3 protein: CASSLAVQGSQETQYF. The CDR3 coding sequence is TGTGCCAGCAGCTTAGCAGTACAGGGCTCACAAGAGACCCAGTACTTC.

This clonotype was counted only a few times. The V and J genes are TRBV29-1 and TRBJ2-3; TRBD1 is a possible D gene (5 bases). Trimming took 6 bases from V and 2 from J, leaving 12 bases between them. The germline CDR1 and CDR2 sequences are SQVTM and ANQGSEA. This CDR3 region has 13 residues. The CDR3 protein is CSVSETVTDTQYF. For the CDR3, the DNA is TGCAGCGTCTCCGAGACAGTCACAGATACGCAGTATTTT.

The gene calls are TRBV10-3 and TRBJ1-1; no reliable D call. CDR3 length: 14 residues. Germline V gene sequence: CDR1 ENHRY, CDR2 SYGVKD. V lost 2 bases and J lost 0, with 7 bases in between. CDR3 nucleotides: TGTGCCATCAGTGAGACAGCTTTGAACACTGAAGCTTTCTTT. Residues: CAISETALNTEAFF.

The CDR3 bases are TGTGCCAGCAGAATAGGACTAGCGGGCACAGATACGCAGTATTTT. Translated: CASRIGLAGTDTQYF. The chain combines TRBV7-2 with TRBJ2-3; 10 bases match TRBD2. The CDR3 is 15 amino acids. CDR1 is SGHTA, CDR2 FQGNSA, per germline. Trimming at V came to 6 bases and at J to 1 base, leaving 4 bases not matched to a gene. The full variable domain, in which reference TRBV7-2 and TRBJ2-3 provide the parts outside the CDR3, is GAGVSQSPSNKVTEKGKDVELRCDPISGHTALYWYRQSLGQGLEFLIYFQGNSAPDKSGLPSDRFSAERTGGSVSTLTIQRTQQEDSAVYLCASRIGLAGTDTQYFGPGTRLTVL.

The rearrangement links TRBV12-3 or TRBV12-4 to TRBJ2-7; 7 bases are a match to TRBD2. The CDR3 length is 12 residues. The trim removed 8 bases at V and 7 bases at J, leaving 8 bases unmatched. CDR3 coding DNA: TGTGCCAGCCGGACTAGTTCCCCTGAGCAGTACTTC. Amino acids: CASRTSSPEQYF.